Each of the 10 T cell receptor beta chains below was sequenced from the same sample in a study of Graves' ophthalmopathy and Graves' hyperthyroidism. Amplification from RNA transcripts yielded the TCR beta CDR3 regions. The authors performed first-round RT-PCR with HTBI primers and then a second-round multiplex PCR. TCRdb ran MiXCR on the multiplex PCR reads and lists one entry per CDR3 protein. The repertoire holds around 590,000 distinct CDR3 sequences, with under 40% as singletons. Sequencing was carried out using peripheral blood or thyroid tissue (not recorded which). All receptors derive from an adult man with Graves' hyperthyroidism.

The CDR3 reads CSVTRTSGGVTEAFF. In nucleotides, the CDR3 is TGCAGCGTTACGAGGACTAGCGGTGGGGTCACTGAAGCTTTCTTT. The chain employs TRBV29-1 and TRBJ1-1; D not certain. With 5 bases removed from V and 4 bases from J, the gap between germline ends came to 20 bases. Germline V gene data show CDR1 as SQVTM and CDR2 as ANQGSEA. The CDR3 loop spans 15 amino acids.

The chain is built from TRBV29-1 and TRBJ2-7; D gene ambiguous. The germline gives CDR1 SQVTM, CDR2 ANQGSEA. The CDR3 consists of 9 residues. Deletions cut 8 bases from V and 2 bases from J, with 4 bases between. CDR3 amino acids: CSLAYEQYF. The CDR3 DNA is TGCAGCTTGGCCTACGAGCAGTACTTC.

This chain links TRBV5-1 with TRBJ2-2; the D call may be TRBD1 or TRBD2 (5 bases each). With 0 bases removed from V and 3 bases from J, the gap between germline ends came to 9 bases. The CDR3 spans 15 residues. From germline, CDR1 is SGHRS and CDR2 YFSETQ. The CDR3 here is CASSLAVGDTGELFF. The CDR3 region has the DNA TGCGCCAGCAGCTTGGCCGTGGGGGACACCGGGGAGCTGTTTTTT.

This clonotype turned up a few times. J is TRBJ2-3 and V is TRBV5-1; 9 bases line up with TRBD2. Germline V lookup: CDR1 SGHRS, CDR2 YFSETQ. V shed 0 bases, J shed 4 bases, and the junction held 6 bases outside the gene matches. This CDR3 is 16 amino acids long. CDR3 region: CASSLAGGRVSDTQYF. CDR3 coding DNA: TGCGCCAGCAGCTTGGCCGGCGGGAGGGTGTCAGATACGCAGTATTTT.

The sample holds a few counts of this clonotype. J is TRBJ1-2 and V is TRBV6-5; D is ambiguous. V shed 4 bases and J shed 4 bases, with 16 bases lying between them. CDR1 is MNHEY, CDR2 SVGAGI, per germline. This CDR3 comprises 15 residues. CDR3 amino acids: CASSLSGIGGYGYTF. Written as DNA, the CDR3 is TGTGCCAGCAGTTTATCTGGCATCGGTGGCTATGGCTACACCTTC.

A few counts support this clonotype. This sequence joins TRBV6-6 and TRBJ2-5, with TRBD2 matching 12 bases. CDR3 length: 16 residues. V shed 6 bases, J shed 5 bases, and the junction held 10 bases outside the gene matches. CDR1 is MNHNY, CDR2 SVGAGI, per germline (reference sequence). The DNA for the CDR3 is TGTGCCAGCAGCCTTCTAGCGGGAGGGAATCGTGAGACCCAGTACTTC. Protein product: CASSLLAGGNRETQYF.

This clonotype came up many times. The genes are TRBV7-2 and TRBJ2-7; TRBD1 matches 10 bases. Trimming took 3 bases from V and 3 from J; bases not matched to a gene: 5. Per the germline V gene, CDR1 is SGHTA and CDR2 is FQGNSA. The CDR3 totals 15 residues. CDR3 DNA: TGTGCCAGCAGCTTCTACCGGACAGGGGGCTACGAGCAGTACTTC. Its translation is CASSFYRTGGYEQYF.

This clonotype was recorded at least ten times. V is TRBV4-1 and J is TRBJ1-2; D perhaps matches TRBD1 (6 bases). CDR1 and CDR2 from the germline V gene are MGHRA and YSYEKL. The CDR3 sequence is 15 residues long. V lost 3 bases and J 2 bases, leaving 13 bases between the germline ends. The CDR3 coding sequence is TGCGCCAGCAGCCAGCTGGAGCAGGGGAACTATGGCTACACCTTC. It is translated as CASSQLEQGNYGYTF.

This clonotype was counted a few times. The chain employs TRBV24-1 and TRBJ1-4; D uncertain. V was pared by 0 bases and J by 7 bases, with 2 bases between. Per germline, CDR1 KGHDR and CDR2 SFDVKD. The CDR3 is 12 amino acids. CDR3 sequence (DNA): TGTGCCACCAGTGATTTGACTGAAAAACTGTTTTTT. Translation gives CATSDLTEKLFF.

This clonotype occurred many times. J is TRBJ2-5 and V is TRBV9; TRBD2 matches at 7 bases. V lost 0 bases to trimming and J lost 12 bases; unmatched junction nucleotides: 8. The CDR3 totals 13 residues. Looked up from germline, CDR1 is SGDLS and CDR2 is YYNGEE. The CDR3 sequence is CASSVGDSGWKYF. For the CDR3, the DNA is TGTGCCAGCAGCGTAGGGGATAGCGGGTGGAAGTACTTC.